Detailed here is one TCR beta chain. This clonotype was seen repeatedly, ten times or more. No cognate antigen has been identified for it. The record has no base qualities; no much larger clone is one base away. The data stem from a study of post-analysis software for immune sequencing data (dated by TCRdb to between 2015 and 2016). Regarding the complete study: Recorded disease courses included relapsing-remitting, secondary progressive and progressive-relapsing multiple sclerosis, with some patients lacking subtype annotation. The multiple sclerosis patient repertoires were compared with roughly twelve previously published healthy control repertoires from donors aged roughly 6 to 25 years. A subset of samples was prepared in parallel using single-end sample barcoding, then pooled and co-amplified after Illumina adapter ligation.

Taken from cysteine to phenylalanine, the CDR3 has 13 residues. Left in the record is the CDR3 DNA by itself, 39 bases read in frame from the first base. V loses 7 bases, J loses 3 bases, and the germline ends lie 10 bases apart. Via the germline V gene, CDR1 is SGHVS and CDR2 FQNEAQ. Library prep was done by PCR. This sample was sequenced with an Illumina HiSeq 2500. To reduce PCR and sequencing biases, unique molecular identifiers were built into the TCR beta cDNA libraries. Approximately 500,000 cDNA molecules were obtained for every 1 to 10 million input T cells, so each molecule roughly corresponded to one T cell. The patient libraries were prepared and sequenced with the same protocol used for the earlier healthy control dataset. Samples belonging to the same batch were prepared together, multiplexed and sequenced on a shared HiSeq lane. For the original study's pipeline: MIGEC handled the raw barcoded reads, throwing out single-read molecular identifier groups before consensus assembly and CDR3 extraction. VDJtools was used for post-analysis of the clonotype tables, and diversity was normalized by down-sampling every dataset to the size of the smallest sample. In repertoire overlap clustering, CDR3 amino acid sequences, but not nucleotide sequences, were matched to correct batch-related cross-sample contamination. TCRdb reworked the public reads: Q25 trimming with fastp, MiXCR clone assembly, productive beta chains retained. A single entry per CDR3 protein holds the most common genes and DNA from its merged rows. These V and J calls derive from TCRdb rather than the authors' analysis. The sample yields over 300,000 distinct CDR3 sequences; around a third were counted once. The ten largest clones represent under 15% of the sample.

Summary of the overall study and its limitations: The control group was slightly older than the multiple sclerosis patient group. Direct clustering with F measure showed strong co-clustering of samples prepared in the same batch, prompting a batch-effect correction. Patients showed significantly higher frequencies than controls for roughly five TRBV segments, among them TRBV5-6, TRBV5-1 and TRBV20-1. Normalized Chao1 diversity was significantly lower in multiple sclerosis patients than controls, suggesting substantial peripheral T-cell clonal expansion.

TCR beta repertoires were profiled from peripheral blood of under 15 young patients with multiple sclerosis to demonstrate the VDJtools post-analysis software. Multiple sclerosis patients were children and adolescents aged about 6 to 15 years. This TCR was recovered from a girl aged 5-17 years with multiple sclerosis. The sequencing input was blood. This sequence uses TRBV7-8 and TRBJ2-1, with no D gene named confidently. The CDR3 in this case is CASTPDHYNEQFF. The nucleotide sequence is given as TGTGCCAGCACCCCCGACCACTACAATGAGCAGTTCTTC.